This T cell receptor (beta chain) was captured by sequencing in a study of cytomegalovirus exposure and HLA in healthy donors. In this sample, this clone turned up a few times. Its antigen is unidentified. Findings and limits, study-wide: Later analysis revealed greater clonal expansion in HLA-associated TCR beta chains than in equally common others. Because they were indistinguishable, some V segments, including TRBV6-2 and TRBV6-3, were excluded.

Every donor was a healthy person donating bone marrow. PCR amplification relied on 60 Vbeta primers (plus 13 Jbeta primers). Here immunoSEQ multiplex PCR was the method, and the copy in TCRdb shows in-frame clones only, minus some. Of some 180,000 clones in the sample, 10% to 15% were seen once. The CDR3 covers 14 residues. V gave up 2 bases and J gave up 2 bases, with 9 bases separating them. The germline V gene encodes CDR1 MNHEY and CDR2 SMNVEV (reference sequence). The source is a man aged 45-60 years in good health and CMV-seropositive. This chain links TRBV27 with TRBJ1-2; the D is unclear. The sequenced material came from PBMCs. The CDR3 coding sequence is TGTGCCAGCAGTTTAGGGCGGGGAAACTATGGCTACACCTTC. It encodes CASSLGRGNYGYTF.